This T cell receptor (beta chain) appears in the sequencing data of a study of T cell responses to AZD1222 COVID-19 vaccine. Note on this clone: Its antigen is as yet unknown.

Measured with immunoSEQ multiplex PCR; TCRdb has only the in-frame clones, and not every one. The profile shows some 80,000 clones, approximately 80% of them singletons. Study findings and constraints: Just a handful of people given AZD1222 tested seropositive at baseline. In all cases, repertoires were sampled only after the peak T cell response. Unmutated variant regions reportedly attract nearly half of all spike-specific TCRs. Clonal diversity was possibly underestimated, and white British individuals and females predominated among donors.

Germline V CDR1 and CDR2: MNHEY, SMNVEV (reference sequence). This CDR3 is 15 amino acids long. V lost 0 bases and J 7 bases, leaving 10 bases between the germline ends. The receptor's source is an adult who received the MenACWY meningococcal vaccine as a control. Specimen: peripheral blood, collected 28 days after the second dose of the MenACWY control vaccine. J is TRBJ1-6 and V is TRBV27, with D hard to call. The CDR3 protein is CASSLSGEVNSPLHF. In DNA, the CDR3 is TGTGCCAGCAGTTTATCCGGGGAGGTGAATTCACCCCTCCACTTT.